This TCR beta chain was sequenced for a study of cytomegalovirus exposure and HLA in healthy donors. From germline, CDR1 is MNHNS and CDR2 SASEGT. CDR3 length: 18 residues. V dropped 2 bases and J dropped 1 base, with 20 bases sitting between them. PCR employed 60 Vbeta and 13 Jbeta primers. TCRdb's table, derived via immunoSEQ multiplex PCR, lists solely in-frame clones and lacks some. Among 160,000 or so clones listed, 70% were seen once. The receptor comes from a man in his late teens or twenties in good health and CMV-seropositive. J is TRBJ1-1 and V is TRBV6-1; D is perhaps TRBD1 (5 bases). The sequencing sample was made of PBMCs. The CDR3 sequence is CASSERGPREGRNTEAFF. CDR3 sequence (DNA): TGTGCCAGCAGTGAAAGAGGGCCCAGGGAGGGGAGGAACACTGAAGCTTTCTTT.